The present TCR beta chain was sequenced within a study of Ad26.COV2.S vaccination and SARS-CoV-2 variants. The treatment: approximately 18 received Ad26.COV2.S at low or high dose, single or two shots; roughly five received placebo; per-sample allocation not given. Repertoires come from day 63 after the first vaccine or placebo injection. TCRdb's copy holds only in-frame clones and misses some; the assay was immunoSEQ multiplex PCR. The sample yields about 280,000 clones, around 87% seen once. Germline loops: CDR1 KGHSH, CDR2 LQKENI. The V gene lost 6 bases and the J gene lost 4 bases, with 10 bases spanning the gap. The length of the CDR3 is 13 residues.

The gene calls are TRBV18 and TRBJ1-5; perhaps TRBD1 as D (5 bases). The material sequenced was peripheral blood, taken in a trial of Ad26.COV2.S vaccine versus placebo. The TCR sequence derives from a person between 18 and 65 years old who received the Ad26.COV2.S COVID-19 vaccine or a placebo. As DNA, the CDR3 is TGTGCCAGCTCCCCCGGGGGGAATCAGCCCCAGCATTTT. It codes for CASSPGGNQPQHF.